The sample holds many counts of the clone carrying this TCR beta chain. Its target is unknown. Library preparation for TCR beta used quantitative 5'-RACE with molecular barcodes. A single record per CDR3 protein comes from TCRdb applying MiXCR to the 5' RACE reads. This table holds 45,000 or so distinct CDR3 sequences, 9.5% to 12% found once. This record comes from a study of CD8 T cells in ankylosing spondylitis. Whole-study findings and limits: In the blood and synovial fluid of reactive arthritis, some motif variants had been previously reported.

V lost 2 bases to trimming and J lost 4 bases; unmatched junction nucleotides: 5. The germline CDR1 and CDR2 sequences are SGHRS and YFSETQ. The CDR3 is made up of 15 amino acids. The chain uses TRBV5-1 and TRBJ2-2; 7 bases agree with TRBD1. The sample consisted of blood, either unsorted or a sorted T cell fraction (not recorded which). The clonotype was recovered from a male donor with ankylosing spondylitis or in good health (not recorded which). The CDR3 coding sequence is TGCGCCAGCAGCTTCAGGGGACAGAGCACCGGGGAGCTGTTTTTT. Translation: CASSFRGQSTGELFF.